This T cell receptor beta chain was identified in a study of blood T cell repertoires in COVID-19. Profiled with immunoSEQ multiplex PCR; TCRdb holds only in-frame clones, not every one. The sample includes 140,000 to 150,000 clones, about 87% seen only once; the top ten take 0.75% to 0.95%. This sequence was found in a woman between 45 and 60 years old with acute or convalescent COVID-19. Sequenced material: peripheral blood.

The CDR3 spells CASSEAEGGPSDTQYF. The CDR3 region has the DNA TGTGCCAGCAGTGAAGCGGAGGGAGGGCCCTCAGATACGCAGTATTTT. The chain recombines TRBV6-1 with TRBJ2-3; TRBD2 aligns across 7 bases. V was clipped by 0 bases and J by 4 bases; unmatched bases: 7. From germline, CDR1 is MNHNS and CDR2 SASEGT. The CDR3 is 16 amino acids.